The rows below give T cell receptor beta chains drawn from one sample of a study of brain T cells in children with intractable seizures. Assay: immunoSEQ multiplex PCR; the TCRdb copy retains only in-frame clones and omits some. The profile shows 55,000 to 80,000 clones, around 96% of them singletons. The sample was peripheral blood, taken at surgery. Receptors originate from a boy in the first two years of life with focal cortical dysplasia and intractable seizures. The conserved cysteine and the conserved F or W are not part of the CDR3 here. Each record gives: CDR3 length, V gene, J gene, CDR3 protein.

>12|TRBV6-5|TRBJ1-5
ASTRRPSNQPQH
>14|TRBV4-3|TRBJ2-2
ASSQVEGYNTGELF
>12|TRBV7-9|TRBJ2-7
ASSSGLAVYEQY
>12|TRBV19|TRBJ2-2
ASAGVHRAGELF
>14|TRBV27|TRBJ2-1
ASSQTSGRVPPEQF
>13|TRBV27|TRBJ2-7
ASSLRGLFPYEQY
>13|TRBV7-2|TRBJ1-5
ASSLVGGGNQPQH
>15|TRBV11-2|TRBJ2-5
ASSAGGSPGGWETQY
>13|TRBV11-1|TRBJ2-5
ASSSSGSRGETQY
>13|TRBV7-2|TRBJ2-2
ASSSRQGNTGELF
>13|TRBV6-1|TRBJ1-6
ASSDRGPYNSPLH
>8|TRBV12-5|TRBJ2-7
ASGHREQY
>15|TRBV1|TRBJ1-1
TSSQELPPNRNTEAF
>13|TRBV28|TRBJ1-4
ASKHLETTNEKLF
>12|TRBV19|TRBJ2-1
ASSISESPREQF
>12|TRBV15|TRBJ1-5
ATSRTGGDQPQH
>11|TRBV5-1|TRBJ2-7
ASSLERHLEQY
>11|TRBV28|TRBJ1-1
ARALPVNTEAF
>10|TRBV24-1|TRBJ1-1
ATRSEETEAF
>11|TRBV6-2/TRBV6-3|TRBJ1-4
ASSYVFNEKLF
>13|TRBV11-1|TRBJ2-7
ASSNGGRGSYEQY
>10|TRBV7-6|TRBJ1-2
ASSLATGGYT
>15|TRBV4-2|TRBJ2-1
ASSQTSGRRSYNEQF
>12|TRBV9|TRBJ1-1
ASSVVILGTEAF
>9|TRBV19|TRBJ1-2
ASSISDRPI
>12|TRBV3-1/TRBV3-2|TRBJ2-7
ASSQDAGSYEQY
>13|TRBV28|TRBJ2-7
ASNIGALAGDEQY
>13|TRBV13|TRBJ2-1
ASSLAGASYNEQF
>12|TRBV5-4|TRBJ2-3
ASSLAVRSDTQY
>10|TRBV4-1|TRBJ2-2
ASSPVTGELF
>16|TRBV11-2|TRBJ2-3
ASSLGLARWSPTDTQY
>13|TRBV5-1|TRBJ1-2
ASSTDRGPPSGYT
>13|TRBV9|TRBJ2-3
ASSVRQTSTDTQY
>11|TRBV19|TRBJ2-4
ASRGELRTIQY
>11|TRBV6-1|TRBJ1-2
ASSETGFYGYT
>16|TRBV11-2|TRBJ2-2
ASSLAPPGGRGTGELF
>12|TRBV9|TRBJ2-1
ASSGLAGWAEQF
>13|TRBV5-1|TRBJ2-7
ASSWGTGPTYEQY
>13|TRBV4-2|TRBJ2-3
ASSLPSGGADTQY
>12|TRBV6-5|TRBJ1-1
ASSYSRDRVEAF
>16|TRBV7-3|TRBJ2-3
ASSSMGLAGGPPDTQY
>14|TRBV5-1|TRBJ2-7
ASSLAMHGHLYEQY
>15|TRBV6-1|TRBJ1-1
ASSEYQPGGLGAEAF
>12|TRBV27|TRBJ1-1
ASNPTGGRTEAF
>11|TRBV10-1|TRBJ1-1
ASNVHLNTEAF
>10|TRBV2|TRBJ1-5
ASGPGNQPQH
>11|TRBV5-1|TRBJ1-1
ASSAGWGTEAF
>12|TRBV9|TRBJ1-2
ASLGRDLGKGYT
>10|TRBV6-6|TRBJ2-6
ASSYGDRVLT
>12|TRBV7-2|TRBJ2-6
ASSYSSGANVLT
>14|TRBV18|TRBJ1-3
ASSPRQGIDGNTIY
>13|TRBV13|TRBJ2-1
ASSSGLAPVGEQF
>12|TRBV28|TRBJ1-6
ASSLTGNNSPLH
>15|TRBV9|TRBJ2-3
ASSVAGVSGRTDTQY